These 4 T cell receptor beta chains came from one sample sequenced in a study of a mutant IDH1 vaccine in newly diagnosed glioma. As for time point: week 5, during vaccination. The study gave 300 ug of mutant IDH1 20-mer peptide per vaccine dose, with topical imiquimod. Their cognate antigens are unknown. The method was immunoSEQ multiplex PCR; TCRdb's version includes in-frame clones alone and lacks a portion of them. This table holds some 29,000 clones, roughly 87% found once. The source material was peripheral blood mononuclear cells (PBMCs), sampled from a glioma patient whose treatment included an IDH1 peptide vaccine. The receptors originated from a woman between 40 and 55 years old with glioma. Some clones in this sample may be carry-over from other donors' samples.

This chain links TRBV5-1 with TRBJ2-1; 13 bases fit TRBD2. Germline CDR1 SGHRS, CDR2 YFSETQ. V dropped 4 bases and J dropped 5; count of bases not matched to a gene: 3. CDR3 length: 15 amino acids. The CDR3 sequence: CASSPGLAGNNEQFF. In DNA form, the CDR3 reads TGCGCCAGCAGCCCGGGACTAGCGGGGAACAATGAGCAGTTCTTC.

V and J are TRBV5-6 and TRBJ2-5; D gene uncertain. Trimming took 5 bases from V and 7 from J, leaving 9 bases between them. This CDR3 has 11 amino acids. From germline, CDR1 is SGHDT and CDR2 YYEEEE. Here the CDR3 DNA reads TGTGCCAGCAGTGGTTTCGGGACCCAGTACTTC. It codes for CASSGFGTQYF.

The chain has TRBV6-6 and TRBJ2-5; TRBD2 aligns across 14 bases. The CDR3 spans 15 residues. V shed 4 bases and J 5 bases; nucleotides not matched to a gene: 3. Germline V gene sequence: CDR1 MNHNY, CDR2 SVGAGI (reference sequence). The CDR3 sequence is CASSLTSGRGETQYF. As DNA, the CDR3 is TGTGCCAGCAGTTTGACTAGCGGGAGGGGGGAGACCCAGTACTTC.

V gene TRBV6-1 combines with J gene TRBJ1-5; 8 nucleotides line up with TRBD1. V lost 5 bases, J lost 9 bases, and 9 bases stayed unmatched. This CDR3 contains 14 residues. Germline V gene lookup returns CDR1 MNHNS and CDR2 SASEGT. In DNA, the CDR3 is TGTGCCAGCAGTACCACAGGGGGAGGGATGCCCCAGCATTTT. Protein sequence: CASSTTGGGMPQHF.